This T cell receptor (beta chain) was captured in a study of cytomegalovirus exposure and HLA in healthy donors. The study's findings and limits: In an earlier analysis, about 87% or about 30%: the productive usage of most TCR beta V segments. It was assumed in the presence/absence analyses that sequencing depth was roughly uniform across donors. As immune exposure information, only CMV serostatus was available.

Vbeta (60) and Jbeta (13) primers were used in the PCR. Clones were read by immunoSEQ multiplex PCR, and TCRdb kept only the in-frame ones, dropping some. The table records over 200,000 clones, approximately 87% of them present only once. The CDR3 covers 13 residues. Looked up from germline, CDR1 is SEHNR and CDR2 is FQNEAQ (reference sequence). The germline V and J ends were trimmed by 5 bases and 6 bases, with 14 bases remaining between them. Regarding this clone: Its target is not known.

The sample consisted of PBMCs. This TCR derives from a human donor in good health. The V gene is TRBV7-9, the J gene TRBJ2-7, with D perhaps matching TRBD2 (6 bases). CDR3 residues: CASSLTSIGEQYF. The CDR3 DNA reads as TGTGCCAGCAGCCTAACTAGCATTGGCGAGCAGTACTTC.